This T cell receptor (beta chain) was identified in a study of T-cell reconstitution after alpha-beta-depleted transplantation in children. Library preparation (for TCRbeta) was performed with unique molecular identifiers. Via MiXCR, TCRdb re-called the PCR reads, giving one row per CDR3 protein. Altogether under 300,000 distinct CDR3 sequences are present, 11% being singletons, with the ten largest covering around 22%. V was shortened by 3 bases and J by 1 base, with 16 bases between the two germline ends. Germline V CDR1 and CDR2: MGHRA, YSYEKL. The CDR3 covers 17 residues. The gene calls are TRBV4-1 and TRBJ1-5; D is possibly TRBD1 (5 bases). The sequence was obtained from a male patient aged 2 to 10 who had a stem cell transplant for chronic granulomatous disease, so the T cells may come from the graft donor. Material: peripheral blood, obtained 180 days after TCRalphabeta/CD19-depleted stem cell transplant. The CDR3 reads CASSHVDRGKSNQPQHF. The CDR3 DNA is TGCGCCAGCAGCCACGTTGACAGAGGGAAGAGCAATCAGCCCCAGCATTTT.